This TCR beta chain was captured in a study of radiotherapy plus CTLA-4 blockade in lung cancer. Study in general: Objective response was observed in about 19% of patients, and disease control in roughly 30%.

Generated by immunoSEQ multiplex PCR, the TCRdb table keeps only in-frame clones and is missing some. The sample has around 130,000 clones, just under 90% seen once. The length of the CDR3 is 14 residues. The germline V gene has CDR1 MNHEY and CDR2 SVGAGI. A word on this clone: At one end the junction does not follow the germline gene, possibly because of a read error.

The V call is TRBV6-5, the J call TRBJ1-1; 9 bases fit TRBD1. The sequence was collected from a human donor with non-small cell lung cancer that progressed on radiotherapy plus ipilimumab. Specimen: peripheral blood, collected from a patient treated with radiotherapy plus ipilimumab. The CDR3, as DNA: TGTGCCAGCAGCGACAGGGGGATTGGCGTTACCAGTATATTT. Translated: CASSDRGIGVTSIF.